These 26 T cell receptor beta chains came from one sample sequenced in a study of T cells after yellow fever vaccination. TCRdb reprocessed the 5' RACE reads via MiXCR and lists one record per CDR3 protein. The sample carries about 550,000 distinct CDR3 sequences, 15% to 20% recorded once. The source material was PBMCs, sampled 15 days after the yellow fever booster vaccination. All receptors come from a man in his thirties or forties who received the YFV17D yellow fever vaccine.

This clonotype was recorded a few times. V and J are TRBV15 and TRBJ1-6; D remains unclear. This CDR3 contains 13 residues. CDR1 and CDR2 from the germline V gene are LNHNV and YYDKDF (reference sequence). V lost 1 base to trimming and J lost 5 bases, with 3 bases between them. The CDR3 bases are TGTGCCACCAGCAGAGCGAATAATTCACCCCTCCACTTT. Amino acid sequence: CATSRANNSPLHF.

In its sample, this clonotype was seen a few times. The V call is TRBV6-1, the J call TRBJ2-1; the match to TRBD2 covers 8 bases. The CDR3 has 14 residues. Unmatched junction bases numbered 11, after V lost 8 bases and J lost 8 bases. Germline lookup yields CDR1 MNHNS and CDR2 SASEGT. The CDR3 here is CASSGLAGSHEQFF. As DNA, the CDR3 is TGTGCCAGCTCGGGGCTAGCGGGTAGTCATGAGCAGTTCTTC.

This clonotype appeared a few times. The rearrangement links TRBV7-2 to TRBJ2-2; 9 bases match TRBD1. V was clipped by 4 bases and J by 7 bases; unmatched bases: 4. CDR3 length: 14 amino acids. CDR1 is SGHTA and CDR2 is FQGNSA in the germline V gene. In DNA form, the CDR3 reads TGTGCCAGCAGCTGGGACAGGGCTATCGGGGAGCTGTTTTTT. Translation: CASSWDRAIGELFF.

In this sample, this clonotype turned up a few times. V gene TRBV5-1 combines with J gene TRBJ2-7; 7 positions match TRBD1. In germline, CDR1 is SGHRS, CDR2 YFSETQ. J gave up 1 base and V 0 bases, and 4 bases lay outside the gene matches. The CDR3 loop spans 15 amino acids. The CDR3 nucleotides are TGCGCCAGCAGCTTGGCCGGGACAGAATCCTACGAGCAGTACTTC. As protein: CASSLAGTESYEQYF.

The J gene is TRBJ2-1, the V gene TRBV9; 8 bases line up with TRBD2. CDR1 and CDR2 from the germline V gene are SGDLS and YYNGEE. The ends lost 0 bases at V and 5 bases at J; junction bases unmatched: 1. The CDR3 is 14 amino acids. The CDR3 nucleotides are TGTGCCAGCAGCGTAGGTAGCGGGAACAATGAGCAGTTCTTC. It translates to CASSVGSGNNEQFF.

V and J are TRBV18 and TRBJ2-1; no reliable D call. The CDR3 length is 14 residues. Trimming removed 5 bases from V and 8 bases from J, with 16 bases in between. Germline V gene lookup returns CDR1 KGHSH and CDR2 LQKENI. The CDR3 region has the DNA TGTGCCAGCTCATCAATAACGGGCAGCGATGAGCAGTTCTTC. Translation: CASSSITGSDEQFF.

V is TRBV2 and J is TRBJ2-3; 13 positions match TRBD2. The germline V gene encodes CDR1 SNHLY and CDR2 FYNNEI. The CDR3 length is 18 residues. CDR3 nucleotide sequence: TGTACCTTCAGTTTATCCCGGACTAGCGGGAGCATCACAGATACGCAGTATTTT. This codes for CTFSLSRTSGSITDTQYF.

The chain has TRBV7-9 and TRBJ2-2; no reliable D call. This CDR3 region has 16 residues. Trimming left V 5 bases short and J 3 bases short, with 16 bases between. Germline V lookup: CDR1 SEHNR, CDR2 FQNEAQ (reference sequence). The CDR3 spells CASSPRIRRDTGELFF. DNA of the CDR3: TGTGCCAGCAGCCCCCGGATTCGTCGGGACACCGGGGAGCTGTTTTTT. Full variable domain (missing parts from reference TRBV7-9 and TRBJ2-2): DTGVSQNPRHKITKRGQNVTFRCDPISEHNRLYWYRQTLGQGPEFLTYFQNEAQLEKSRLLSDRFSAERPKGSFSTLEIQRTEQGDSAMYLCASSPRIRRDTGELFFGEGSRLTVL.

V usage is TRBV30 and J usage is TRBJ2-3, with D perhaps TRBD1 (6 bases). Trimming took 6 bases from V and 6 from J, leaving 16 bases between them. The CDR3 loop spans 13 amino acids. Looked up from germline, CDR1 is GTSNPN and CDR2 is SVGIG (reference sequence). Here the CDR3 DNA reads TGTGCCTGCGCCGGACAGTTTGGGGATACGCAGTATTTT. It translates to CACAGQFGDTQYF.

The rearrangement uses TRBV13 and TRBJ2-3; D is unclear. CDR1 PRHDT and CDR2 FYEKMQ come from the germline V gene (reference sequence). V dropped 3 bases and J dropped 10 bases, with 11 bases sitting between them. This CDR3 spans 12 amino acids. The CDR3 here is CASSFRPSAQYF. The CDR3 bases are TGTGCCAGCAGCTTCCGCCCATCCGCGCAGTATTTT.

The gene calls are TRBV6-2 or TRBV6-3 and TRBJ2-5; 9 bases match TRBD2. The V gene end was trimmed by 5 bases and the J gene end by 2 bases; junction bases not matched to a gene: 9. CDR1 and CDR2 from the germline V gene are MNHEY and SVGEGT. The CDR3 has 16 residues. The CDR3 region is CASSPSTSGYQETQYF. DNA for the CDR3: TGTGCCAGCAGTCCTTCGACTAGCGGTTATCAAGAGACCCAGTACTTC.

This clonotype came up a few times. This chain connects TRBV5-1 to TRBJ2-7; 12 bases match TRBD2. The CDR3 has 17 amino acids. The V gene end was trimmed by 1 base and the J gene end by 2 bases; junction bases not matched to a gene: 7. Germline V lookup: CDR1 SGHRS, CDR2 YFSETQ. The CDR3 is CASSLLRTSGTPYEQYF. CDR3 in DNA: TGCGCCAGCAGCTTGCTCCGGACTAGCGGGACCCCCTACGAGCAGTACTTC. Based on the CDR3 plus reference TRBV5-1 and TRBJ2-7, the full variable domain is KAGVTQTPRYLIKTRGQQVTLSCSPISGHRSVSWYQQTPGQGLQFLFEYFSETQRNKGNFPGRFSGRQFSNSRSEMNVSTLELGDSALYLCASSLLRTSGTPYEQYFGPGTRLTVT.

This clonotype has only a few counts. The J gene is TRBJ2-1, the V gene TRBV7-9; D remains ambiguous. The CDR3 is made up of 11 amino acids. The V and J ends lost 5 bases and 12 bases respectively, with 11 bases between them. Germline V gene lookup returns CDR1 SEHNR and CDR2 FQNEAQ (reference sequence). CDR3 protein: CASSPLGGQFF. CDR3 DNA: TGTGCCAGCAGCCCGCTAGGTGGGCAGTTCTTC.

CDR3 protein: CASSYTDRGSDTIYF. The CDR3 nucleotides are TGTGCCAGCAGTTACACGGACAGGGGGTCGGACACCATATATTTT. The V call is TRBV6-5, the J call TRBJ1-3; 10 bases are a match to TRBD1. The CDR3 is made up of 15 amino acids. Germline loops: CDR1 MNHEY, CDR2 SVGAGI. Losses at the gene ends were 2 bases for V and 8 bases for J; bases not matched to a gene: 6.

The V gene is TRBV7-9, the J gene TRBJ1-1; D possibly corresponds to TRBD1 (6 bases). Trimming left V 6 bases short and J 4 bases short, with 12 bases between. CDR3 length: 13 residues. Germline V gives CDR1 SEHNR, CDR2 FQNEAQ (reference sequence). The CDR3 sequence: CASRSSRGTEAFF. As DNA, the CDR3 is TGTGCCAGCAGATCCAGCAGGGGCACTGAAGCTTTCTTT.

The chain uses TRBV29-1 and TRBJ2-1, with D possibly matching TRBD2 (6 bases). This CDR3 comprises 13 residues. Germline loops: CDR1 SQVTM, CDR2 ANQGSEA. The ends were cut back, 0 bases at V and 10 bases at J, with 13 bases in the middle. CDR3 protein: CSVEDHPAGEQFF. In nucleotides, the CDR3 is TGCAGCGTTGAAGATCATCCCGCGGGGGAGCAGTTCTTC.

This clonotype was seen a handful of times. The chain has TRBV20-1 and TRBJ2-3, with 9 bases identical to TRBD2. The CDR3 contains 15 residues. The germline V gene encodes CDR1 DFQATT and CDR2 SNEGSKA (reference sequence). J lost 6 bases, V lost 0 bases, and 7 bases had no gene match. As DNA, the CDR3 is TGCAGTGCTAGAGATTGGACTAGCGATACGGATACGCAGTATTTT. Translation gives CSARDWTSDTDTQYF.

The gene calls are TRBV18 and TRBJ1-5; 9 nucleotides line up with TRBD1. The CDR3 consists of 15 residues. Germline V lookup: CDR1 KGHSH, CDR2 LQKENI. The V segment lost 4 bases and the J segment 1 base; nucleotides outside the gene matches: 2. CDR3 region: CASSQTGGSNQPQHF. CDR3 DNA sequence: TGTGCCAGCTCACAGACAGGGGGAAGCAATCAGCCCCAGCATTTT.

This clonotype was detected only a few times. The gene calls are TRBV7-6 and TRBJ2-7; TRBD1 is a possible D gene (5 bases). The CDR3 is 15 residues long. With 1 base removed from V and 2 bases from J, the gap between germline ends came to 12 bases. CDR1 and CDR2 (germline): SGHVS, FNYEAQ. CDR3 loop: CASSLGLGAAYEQYF. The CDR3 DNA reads TGTGCCAGCAGCTTAGGCCTAGGGGCAGCCTACGAGCAGTACTTC.

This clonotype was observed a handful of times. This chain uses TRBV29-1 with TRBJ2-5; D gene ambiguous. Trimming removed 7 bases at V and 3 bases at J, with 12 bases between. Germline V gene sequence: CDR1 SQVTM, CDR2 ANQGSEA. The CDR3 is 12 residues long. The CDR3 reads CSGRLGKETQYF. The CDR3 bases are TGCAGCGGTCGTTTGGGGAAAGAGACCCAGTACTTC.

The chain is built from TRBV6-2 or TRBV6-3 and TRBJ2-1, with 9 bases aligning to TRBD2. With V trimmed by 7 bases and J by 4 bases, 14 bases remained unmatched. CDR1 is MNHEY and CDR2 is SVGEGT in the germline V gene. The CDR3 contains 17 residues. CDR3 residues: CASISRGGGREYNEQFF. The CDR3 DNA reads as TGTGCCAGCATCTCCAGGGGAGGCGGGAGGGAATACAATGAGCAGTTCTTC.

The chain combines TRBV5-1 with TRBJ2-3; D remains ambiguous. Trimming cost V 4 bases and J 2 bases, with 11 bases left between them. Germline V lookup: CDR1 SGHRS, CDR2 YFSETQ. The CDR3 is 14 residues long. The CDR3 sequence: CASSPRLTTDTQYF. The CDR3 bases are TGCGCCAGCAGCCCACGACTTACCACAGATACGCAGTATTTT.

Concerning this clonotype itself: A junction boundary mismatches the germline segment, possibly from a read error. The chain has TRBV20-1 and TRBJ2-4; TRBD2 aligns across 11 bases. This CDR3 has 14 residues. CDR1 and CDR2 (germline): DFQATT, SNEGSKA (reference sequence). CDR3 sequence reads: CSARGTSGTSIQYF. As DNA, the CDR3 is TGCAGTGCCAGAGGGACTAGCGGCACGAGCATTCAGTACTTC.

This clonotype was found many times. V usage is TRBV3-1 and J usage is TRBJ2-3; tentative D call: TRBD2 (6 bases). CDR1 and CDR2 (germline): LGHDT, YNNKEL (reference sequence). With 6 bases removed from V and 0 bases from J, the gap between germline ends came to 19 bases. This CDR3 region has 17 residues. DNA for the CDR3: TGTGCCAGCAGTGAACCGGGAGCGGGCCCGAGCACAGATACGCAGTATTTT. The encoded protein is CASSEPGAGPSTDTQYF.

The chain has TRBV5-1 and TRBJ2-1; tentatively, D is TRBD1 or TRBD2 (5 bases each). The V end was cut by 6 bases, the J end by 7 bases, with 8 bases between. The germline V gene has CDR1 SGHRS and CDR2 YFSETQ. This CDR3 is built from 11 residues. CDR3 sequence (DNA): TGCGCCAGCAAGGGGACGAATGAGCAGTTCTTC. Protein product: CASKGTNEQFF.

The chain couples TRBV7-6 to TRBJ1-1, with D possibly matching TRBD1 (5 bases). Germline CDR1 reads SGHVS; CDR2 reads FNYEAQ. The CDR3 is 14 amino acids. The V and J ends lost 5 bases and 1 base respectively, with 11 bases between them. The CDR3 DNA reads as TGTGCCAGCAGCAAAACGACAGCGAACACTGAAGCTTTCTTT. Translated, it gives CASSKTTANTEAFF.